Following are 19 T cell receptor beta chains from one sample sequenced in a study of blood T cell repertoires in COVID-19. Clones were read by immunoSEQ multiplex PCR, and TCRdb kept only the in-frame ones, dropping some. The table records 310,000 or so clones, around 80% of them present only once. Sequences were obtained from peripheral blood. The receptor set was obtained from a woman aged 45-59 years with acute or convalescent COVID-19.

The rearrangement uses TRBV10-3 and TRBJ2-7; D gene unclear. Trimming removed 2 bases from V and 3 bases from J, with 8 bases in between. The CDR3 length is 13 residues. Per the germline V gene, CDR1 is ENHRY and CDR2 is SYGVKD. The CDR3 spells CAISEDTRYEQYF. The CDR3, as DNA: TGTGCCATCAGTGAGGACACCCGCTACGAGCAGTACTTC.

The J gene is TRBJ2-7, the V gene TRBV28; 12 nucleotides align to TRBD1. The ends lost 2 bases at V and 6 bases at J; junction bases unmatched: 11. Germline lookup yields CDR1 MDHEN and CDR2 SYDVKM. There are 17 residues in the CDR3. The CDR3 loop is CASSLLFTGTGGPEQYV. The CDR3 DNA reads as TGTGCCAGCAGTTTACTCTTCACCGGGACAGGGGGCCCCGAGCAGTACGTC.

V gene TRBV5-4 combines with J gene TRBJ2-3; 11 bases are a match to TRBD2. The length of the CDR3 is 15 residues. V was clipped by 0 bases and J by 5 bases; unmatched bases: 2. Germline assignment: CDR1 SGHNT and CDR2 YYREEE (reference sequence). The CDR3 here is CASSLGGTSGDTQYF. The CDR3, as DNA: TGTGCCAGCAGCTTGGGGGGGACTAGCGGAGATACGCAGTATTTT.

Comment on this clone: This same CDR3 is encoded by further DNA sequences in the sample. J is TRBJ2-3 and V is TRBV2, with TRBD2 as a possible D gene (6 bases). V was cut by 5 bases and J by 0 bases, with 6 bases left in between. Germline CDR1 is SNHLY and CDR2 is FYNNEI. There are 13 residues in the CDR3. The CDR3 nucleotides are TGTGCCAGCAGTCGGGGGAGCACAGATACGCAGTATTTT. This gives the protein CASSRGSTDTQYF.

The chain carries TRBV21-1 and TRBJ2-3; TRBD2 reflects the table's D call only, with no check against the DNA. TRBV21-1 is a pseudogene segment. This CDR3 spans 18 amino acids. CDR3 DNA sequence: TGTGCCAGCAGCAAAGTATCGGTCTGCGGGGCAAGGACAGATACGCAGTATTTT. This sequence encodes CASSKVSVCGARTDTQYF.

This sequence joins TRBV7-2 and TRBJ1-1, with 8 bases aligning to TRBD1. The V segment lost 1 base and the J segment 8 bases; nucleotides outside the gene matches: 9. This CDR3 contains 15 residues. CDR1 and CDR2 (germline): SGHTA, FQGNSA. The CDR3 protein is CASSLGGQARPEAFF. CDR3 nucleotides: TGTGCCAGCAGCTTAGGGGGACAGGCCCGCCCAGAAGCTTTCTTT.

The J gene is TRBJ2-5, the V gene TRBV6-6; a possible D gene is TRBD2 (6 bases). The V gene lost 6 bases and the J gene lost 4 bases, with 21 bases spanning the gap. Germline values: CDR1 MNHNY, CDR2 SVGAGI (reference sequence). The CDR3 consists of 16 residues. The CDR3 nucleotides are TGTGCCAGCAGCCCTGGACTGGGGGGAAGCATAGAGACCCAGTACTTC. It specifies CASSPGLGGSIETQYF.

This clone was recorded many times. The CDR3 region has the DNA TGTGCCAGCACCCCTAGCGGGAGACAAGCAGAGACCCAGTACTTC. Translated: CASTPSGRQAETQYF. J is TRBJ2-5 and V is TRBV9; 10 nucleotides agree with TRBD2. CDR3 length equals 15 residues. J was trimmed by 4 bases and V by 6 bases; bases with no gene match: 9. CDR1 SGDLS and CDR2 YYNGEE come from the germline V gene.

The V gene is TRBV6-2 or TRBV6-3, the J gene TRBJ2-3; 10 nucleotides agree with TRBD2. The germline CDR1 and CDR2 sequences are MNHEY and SVGEGT. The CDR3 consists of 16 residues. V was clipped by 6 bases and J by 5 bases; unmatched bases: 11. This CDR3 reads CASSRPTSGIGDTQYF. As DNA, the CDR3 is TGTGCCAGCAGCCGCCCCACTAGCGGGATCGGAGATACGCAGTATTTT.

The chain combines TRBV5-4 with TRBJ2-7, with 7 bases aligning to TRBD2. Germline CDR1 SGHNT, CDR2 YYREEE (reference sequence). Trimming took 5 bases from V and 6 from J; bases not matched to a gene: 8. The CDR3 is 13 amino acids. CDR3 sequence reads: CASSSREATEQYF. The CDR3 DNA reads TGTGCCAGCAGTTCACGGGAGGCCACCGAGCAGTACTTC.

The CDR3 nucleotides are TGTGCCAGCAGCTCTGGGACAGGGGACTTTTACGAGCAGTACGTC. It encodes CASSSGTGDFYEQYV. The V gene is TRBV11-2, the J gene TRBJ2-7; 10 bases agree with TRBD1. The germline gives CDR1 SGHAT, CDR2 FQNNGV. The CDR3 contains 15 residues. V was clipped by 4 bases and J by 4 bases; unmatched bases: 7.

The chain carries TRBV25-1 and TRBJ2-7; tentatively, D is TRBD2 (6 bases). V was clipped by 6 bases and J by 0 bases, with 15 bases between them. Germline CDR1 is MGHDK and CDR2 is SYGVNS. The CDR3 sequence is 15 residues long. DNA of the CDR3: TGTGCCAGCAGCCTGTGGCTAGCGAGCTCCTACGAGCAGTACTTC. Its translation is CASSLWLASSYEQYF.

The rearrangement links TRBV10-2 to TRBJ1-1; the match to TRBD1 covers 10 bases. V trimming: 8 bases; J trimming: 4 bases; junction bases outside the gene matches: 4. Germline CDR1 and CDR2: WSHSY and SAAADI. The CDR3 contains 13 residues. CDR3 sequence (DNA): TGCGCCAGCGGGGACAGGGGAGGCACTGAAGCTTTCTTT. This gives the protein CASGDRGGTEAFF.

The chain links TRBV12-3 or TRBV12-4 to TRBJ1-2; D remains ambiguous. This CDR3 spans 12 amino acids. Trimming pared 3 bases from V and 8 bases from J, leaving 10 bases between. CDR3 bases: TGTGCCAGCAGTTTCAGAGGTGGAGGCTACACCTTC. Its translation: CASSFRGGGYTF.

This clone showed up just a few times. The chain couples TRBV21-1 to TRBJ2-7; the DNA was not used to check the table's D call, TRBD1. TRBV21-1 constitutes a pseudogene. This CDR3 is built from 15 residues. CDR3 DNA: TGTGCCAGCACCCTTTGGGCCAGCCTCTCCTACGAGCAGTACGTC. The encoded protein is CASTLWASLSYEQYV.

The chain combines TRBV3-1 (or the pseudogene TRBV3-2) with TRBJ2-7, with D possibly TRBD1 on 6 matching bases. Looked up from germline, CDR1 is LGHDT and CDR2 is YNNKEL (reference sequence). Trimming took 1 base from V and 5 from J, leaving 12 bases between them. The CDR3 consists of 14 residues. CDR3 sequence (DNA): TGTGCCAGCAGCCAAGGAGTTCAGGGGAACGAGCAGTACGTC. Translated, it gives CASSQGVQGNEQYV.

The J gene is TRBJ1-2, the V gene TRBV27, with a tentative D call TRBD1 (5 bases). CDR1 and CDR2 from the germline V gene are MNHEY and SMNVEV (reference sequence). The CDR3 is made up of 13 amino acids. V dropped 6 bases and J dropped 2 bases, with 10 bases sitting between them. CDR3 region: CASRPQENYGYTF. CDR3 in DNA: TGTGCCAGCAGGCCACAGGAGAACTATGGCTACACCTTC.

The rearrangement uses TRBV6-6 and TRBJ2-6, with D possibly being TRBD2 (7 bases). Germline V gene sequence: CDR1 MNHNY, CDR2 SVGAGI (reference sequence). Trimming cost V 6 bases and J 2 bases, with 14 bases left between them. CDR3 length: 16 amino acids. CDR3 region: CASRTRGGAGANVLTF. The CDR3 DNA sequence: TGTGCCAGCAGAACTAGGGGGGGCGCTGGGGCCAACGTCCTGACTTTC.

This clone was counted once. The rearrangement links TRBV2 to TRBJ2-7; 7 positions match TRBD1. Germline trimming cut 6 bases from V and 7 bases from J; bases unmatched to any gene: 3. The CDR3 is 11 residues long. CDR1 SNHLY and CDR2 FYNNEI come from the germline V gene. CDR3 residues: CASRGQPEQYF. The CDR3 nucleotides read TGTGCCAGCAGGGGACAGCCGGAGCAGTACTTC.